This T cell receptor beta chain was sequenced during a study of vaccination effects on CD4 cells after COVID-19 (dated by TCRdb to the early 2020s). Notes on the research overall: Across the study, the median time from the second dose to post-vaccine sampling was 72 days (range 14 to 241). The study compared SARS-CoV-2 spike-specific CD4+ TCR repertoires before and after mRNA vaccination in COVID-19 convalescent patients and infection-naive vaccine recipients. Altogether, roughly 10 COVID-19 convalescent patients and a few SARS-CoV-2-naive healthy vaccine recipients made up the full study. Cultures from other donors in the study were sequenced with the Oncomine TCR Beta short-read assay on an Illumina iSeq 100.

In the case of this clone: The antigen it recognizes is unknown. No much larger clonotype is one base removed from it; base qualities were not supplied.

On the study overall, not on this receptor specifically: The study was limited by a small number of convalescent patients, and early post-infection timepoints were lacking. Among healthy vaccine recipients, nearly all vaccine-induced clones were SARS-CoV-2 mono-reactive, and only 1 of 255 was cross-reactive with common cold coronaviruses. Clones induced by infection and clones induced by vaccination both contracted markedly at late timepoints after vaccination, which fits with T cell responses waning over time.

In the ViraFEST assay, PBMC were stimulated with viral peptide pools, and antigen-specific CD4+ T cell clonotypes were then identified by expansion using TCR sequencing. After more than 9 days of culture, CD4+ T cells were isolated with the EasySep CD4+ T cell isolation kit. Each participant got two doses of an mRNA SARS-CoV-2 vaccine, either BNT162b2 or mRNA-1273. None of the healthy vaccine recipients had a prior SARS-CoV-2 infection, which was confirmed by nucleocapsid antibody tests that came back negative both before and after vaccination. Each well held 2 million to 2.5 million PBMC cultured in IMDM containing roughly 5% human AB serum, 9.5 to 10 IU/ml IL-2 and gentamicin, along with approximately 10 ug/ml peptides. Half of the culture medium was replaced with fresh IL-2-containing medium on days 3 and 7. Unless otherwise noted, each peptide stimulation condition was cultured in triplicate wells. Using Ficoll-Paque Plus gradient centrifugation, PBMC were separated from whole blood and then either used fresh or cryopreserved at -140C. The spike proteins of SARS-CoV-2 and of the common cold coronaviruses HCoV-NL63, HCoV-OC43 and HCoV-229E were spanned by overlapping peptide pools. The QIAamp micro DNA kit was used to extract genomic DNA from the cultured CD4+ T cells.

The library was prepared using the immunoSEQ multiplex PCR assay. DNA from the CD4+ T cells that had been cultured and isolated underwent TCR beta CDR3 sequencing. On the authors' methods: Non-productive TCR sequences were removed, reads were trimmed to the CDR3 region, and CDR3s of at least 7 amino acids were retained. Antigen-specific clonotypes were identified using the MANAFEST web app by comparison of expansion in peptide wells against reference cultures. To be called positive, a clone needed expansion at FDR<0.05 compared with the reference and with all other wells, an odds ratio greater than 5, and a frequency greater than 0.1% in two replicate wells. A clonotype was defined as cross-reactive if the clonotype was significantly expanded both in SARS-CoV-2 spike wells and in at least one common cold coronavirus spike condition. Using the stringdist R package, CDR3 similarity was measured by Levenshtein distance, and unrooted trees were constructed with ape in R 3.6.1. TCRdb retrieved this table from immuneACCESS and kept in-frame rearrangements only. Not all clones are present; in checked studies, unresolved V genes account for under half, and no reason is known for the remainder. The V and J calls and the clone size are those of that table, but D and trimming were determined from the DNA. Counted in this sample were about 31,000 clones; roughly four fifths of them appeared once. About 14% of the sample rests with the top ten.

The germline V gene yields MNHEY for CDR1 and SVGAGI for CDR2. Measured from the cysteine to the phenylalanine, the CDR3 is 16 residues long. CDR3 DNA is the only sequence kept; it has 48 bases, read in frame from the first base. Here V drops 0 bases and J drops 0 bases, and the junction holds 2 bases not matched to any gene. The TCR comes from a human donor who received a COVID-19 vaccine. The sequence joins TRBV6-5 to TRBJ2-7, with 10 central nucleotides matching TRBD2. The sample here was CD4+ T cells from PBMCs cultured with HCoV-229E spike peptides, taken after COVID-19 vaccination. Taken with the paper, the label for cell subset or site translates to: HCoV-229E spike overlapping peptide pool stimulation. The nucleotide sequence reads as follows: TGTGCCAGCAGTTACTCGGCTAGCGGGAGCTCCTACGAGCAGTACTTC. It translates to CASSYSASGSSYEQYF.